The 30 T cell receptor beta chains reported below all come from one sample, sequenced in a study of blood T cell repertoires in COVID-19. TCRdb's copy holds only in-frame clones and misses some; the assay was immunoSEQ multiplex PCR. This table holds about 24,000 clones, 65% to 90% found once. The sequencing input was peripheral blood. Source of these receptors: a man aged 70 or older with acute or convalescent COVID-19.

This clone turned up a few times. The chain links TRBV3-1 (or the pseudogene TRBV3-2) to TRBJ1-2; 10 bases fit TRBD1. Germline V gene sequence: CDR1 LGHDT, CDR2 YNNKEL (reference sequence). The CDR3 contains 15 residues. V gave up 4 bases and J gave up 4 bases; unmatched junction bases: 6. This chain's CDR3 is CASSPTGGAIYGYTF. The CDR3 DNA reads TGTGCCAGCAGCCCGACAGGGGGCGCGATCTATGGCTACACCTTC.

This chain uses TRBV12-3 or TRBV12-4 with TRBJ1-1; no firm D call. Trimming removed 3 bases at V and 6 bases at J, with 11 bases between. The length of the CDR3 is 13 residues. CDR3 amino acids: CASSFAVEAEAFF. The CDR3 bases are TGTGCCAGCAGTTTCGCTGTGGAGGCTGAAGCTTTCTTT.

The genes are TRBV3-1 (or the pseudogene TRBV3-2) and TRBJ2-7, with D unclear. The V end lost 4 bases, the J end lost 5 bases, and 6 bases lay between the germline ends. CDR3 size: 11 residues. Germline V CDR1 and CDR2: LGHDT, YNNKEL (reference sequence). CDR3 region: CASSRLDEQYF. The DNA for the CDR3 is TGTGCCAGCAGCCGACTGGACGAGCAGTACTTC.

There are a few counts of this clone. The rearrangement links TRBV19 to TRBJ1-1; D ambiguous. V lost 4 bases and J lost 4, with 10 bases in between. CDR3 length: 13 residues. Germline V lookup: CDR1 LNHDA, CDR2 SQIVND (reference sequence). The CDR3 bases are TGTGCCAGTAGTAAAGCCGGTATCACTGAAGCTTTCTTT. Its translation is CASSKAGITEAFF.

V and J are TRBV9 and TRBJ2-1; 7 nucleotides align to TRBD2. Trimming took 3 bases from V and 3 from J; bases not matched to a gene: 9. Germline loops: CDR1 SGDLS, CDR2 YYNGEE. The CDR3 runs 16 residues. CDR3 in amino acids: CASSGSSGPIYNEQFF. The CDR3, as DNA: TGTGCCAGCAGCGGTTCTAGCGGTCCTATCTACAATGAGCAGTTCTTC.

This clone was seen only a few times. The sample contains more than one DNA sequence encoding this CDR3. The chain recombines TRBV2 with TRBJ2-3; the match to TRBD1 covers 7 bases. CDR3 length: 15 amino acids. The V gene end was trimmed by 4 bases and the J gene end by 0 bases; junction bases not matched to a gene: 4. Looked up from germline, CDR1 is SNHLY and CDR2 is FYNNEI. This CDR3 reads CASSAGTASTDTQYF. The CDR3 DNA reads TGTGCCAGCAGTGCCGGGACAGCTAGCACAGATACGCAGTATTTT.

On this clone: Relative to the germline gene, one junction end is altered; a read error may explain this. The V call is TRBV6-5, the J call TRBJ2-1; a possible D gene is TRBD1 (6 bases). Germline V gives CDR1 MNHEY, CDR2 SVGAGI. CDR3 length: 11 residues. CDR3 region: CATGSYNEQFF. The CDR3, as DNA: TGCGCGACAGGCTCCTACAATGAGCAGTTCTTC.

The chain recombines TRBV10-3 with TRBJ1-1, with D tentatively TRBD1 (6 bases). The CDR3 sequence is 15 residues long. Germline V gene lookup returns CDR1 ENHRY and CDR2 SYGVKD. V lost 6 bases, J lost 0 bases, and 14 bases lay in between. The CDR3 DNA reads as TGTGCCATCAGAGACTCACAGGGATTGAACACTGAAGCTTTCTTT. As protein: CAIRDSQGLNTEAFF.

The rearrangement uses TRBV2 and TRBJ1-5; D remains ambiguous. V was shortened by 1 base and J by 8 bases, with 6 bases between the two germline ends. The CDR3 runs 12 residues. Germline V gives CDR1 SNHLY, CDR2 FYNNEI. CDR3 coding DNA: TGTGCCAGCAGTGAAGATACGGAGCCCCAGCATTTT. It specifies CASSEDTEPQHF.

The gene calls are TRBV6-2 or TRBV6-3 and TRBJ2-6; D uncertain. The CDR3 spans 13 residues. Germline V gene sequence: CDR1 MNHEY, CDR2 SVGEGT. V was pared by 5 bases and J by 0 bases, with 2 bases between. CDR3 amino acids: CASSRSGANVLTF. The CDR3 region has the DNA TGTGCCAGCAGTCGCTCTGGGGCCAACGTCCTGACTTTC.

V usage is TRBV7-9 and J usage is TRBJ2-3; 10 bases are shared with TRBD1. Germline trimming cut 3 bases from V and 1 base from J; bases unmatched to any gene: 1. The CDR3 loop spans 15 amino acids. Germline V gives CDR1 SEHNR, CDR2 FQNEAQ (reference sequence). CDR3 DNA sequence: TGTGCCAGCAGCTTCGGGACAGGGGGCACAGATACGCAGTATTTT. This gives the protein CASSFGTGGTDTQYF. The variable domain in full, completed from reference TRBV7-9 and TRBJ2-3, reads DTGVSQNPRHKITKRGQNVTFRCDPISEHNRLYWYRQTLGQGPEFLTYFQNEAQLEKSRLLSDRFSAERPKGSFSTLEIQRTEQGDSAMYLCASSFGTGGTDTQYFGPGTRLTVL.

The genes are TRBV5-1 and TRBJ2-3; 7 nucleotides align to TRBD1. CDR1 is SGHRS and CDR2 is YFSETQ in the germline V gene. This CDR3 spans 17 amino acids. The ends lost 0 bases at V and 2 bases at J; junction bases unmatched: 9. In DNA, the CDR3 is TGCGCCAGCAGCTTGGACGCCGGGACAGCCTTCACAGATACGCAGTATTTT. This codes for CASSLDAGTAFTDTQYF.

CDR3 nucleotide sequence: TGTGCCAGCAGCTTAGTGGGCGCGAACACCGGGGAGCTGTTTTTT. Translation gives CASSLVGANTGELFF. The rearrangement links TRBV7-9 to TRBJ2-2; D is unclear. Trimming took 1 base from V and 0 from J, leaving 6 bases between them. The CDR3 is 15 amino acids. Per the germline V gene, CDR1 is SEHNR and CDR2 is FQNEAQ (reference sequence).

This chain uses TRBV6-5 with TRBJ2-5; the match to TRBD1 covers 9 bases. Trimming took 7 bases from V and 5 from J; bases not matched to a gene: 5. The CDR3 covers 13 residues. Looked up from germline, CDR1 is MNHEY and CDR2 is SVGAGI. The CDR3 DNA follows: TGTGCCAGCAACCGGGACAGGGACGAGACCCAGTACTTC. Encoded protein: CASNRDRDETQYF.

The CDR3 spells CAWSVFSLQPQHF. CDR3 nucleotides: TGTGCCTGGAGTGTGTTCTCCCTTCAGCCCCAGCATTTT. The J gene is TRBJ1-5, the V gene TRBV30; no definite D call. Trimming pared 0 bases from V and 6 bases from J, leaving 9 bases between. CDR1 GTSNPN and CDR2 SVGIG come from the germline V gene (reference sequence). CDR3 length: 13 amino acids. Filled out from reference TRBV30 and TRBJ1-5, the complete variable domain reads SQTIHQWPATLVQPVGSPLSLECTVEGTSNPNLYWYRQAAGRGLQLLFYSVGIGQISSEVPQNLSASRPQDRQFILSSKKLLLSDSGFYLCAWSVFSLQPQHFGDGTRLSIL.

The rearrangement joins TRBV6-5 to TRBJ2-5; the D is unclear. The V end was cut by 7 bases, the J end by 3 bases, with 12 bases between. The CDR3 is 13 amino acids. Germline V gene lookup returns CDR1 MNHEY and CDR2 SVGAGI. The CDR3 DNA sequence: TGTGCCAGCATCCACAGCCCAAAAGAGACCCAGTACTTC. Amino acids: CASIHSPKETQYF.

The chain couples TRBV5-4 to TRBJ1-2, with 7 bases that match TRBD1. The CDR3 is 14 residues long. CDR1 is SGHNT, CDR2 YYREEE, per germline (reference sequence). V shed 5 bases and J 8 bases; nucleotides not matched to a gene: 12. The CDR3 nucleotides read TGTGCCAGCAGACCACAACAGGGGCTGGAGGGCTACACCTTC. It is translated as CASRPQQGLEGYTF.

The rearrangement joins TRBV4-2 to TRBJ2-3; 7 bases agree with TRBD2. Trimming cost V 1 base and J 3 bases; bases outside gene matches: 7. The CDR3 contains 16 residues. Germline V lookup: CDR1 LGHNA, CDR2 YNFKEQ. DNA of the CDR3: TGTGCCAGCAGCCAAGGGAGCGGGGAAACTACAGATACGCAGTATTTT. Protein sequence: CASSQGSGETTDTQYF.

The chain employs TRBV27 and TRBJ1-3; 8 positions agree with TRBD1. The CDR3 is 14 residues long. V lost 2 bases and J lost 7; bases outside the gene matches: 4. Germline V gene data show CDR1 as MNHEY and CDR2 as SMNVEV (reference sequence). Here the CDR3 reads CASSLVQGANTIYF. For the CDR3, the DNA is TGTGCCAGCAGTTTAGTCCAGGGGGCCAACACCATATATTTT.

The chain links TRBV9 to TRBJ1-3; D is possibly TRBD1 (5 bases). The CDR3 consists of 14 residues. Germline loops: CDR1 SGDLS, CDR2 YYNGEE. V was clipped by 3 bases and J by 4 bases, with 11 bases between them. DNA of the CDR3: TGTGCCAGCAGCGCCGACAGTTTCGGAAACACCATATATTTT. It codes for CASSADSFGNTIYF.

The V gene is TRBV10-3, the J gene TRBJ1-6, with a weak D call TRBD1 (5 bases). V shed 9 bases and J shed 3 bases, with 9 bases lying between them. Germline V lookup: CDR1 ENHRY, CDR2 SYGVKD. CDR3 size: 13 residues. The CDR3 coding sequence is TGTGCCATAGGGAGGGGCTATAATTCACCCCTCCACTTT. Its protein is CAIGRGYNSPLHF.

The gene calls are TRBV18 and TRBJ1-4, with no clear D. V lost 5 bases and J 8 bases, leaving 21 bases between the germline ends. Germline CDR1 reads KGHSH; CDR2 reads LQKENI. The CDR3 runs 16 residues. The CDR3 DNA follows: TGTGCCAGCTCATCCGTAGCGGGCCCCGCTGCGGAAAAACTGTTTTTT. Translation: CASSSVAGPAAEKLFF.

This clone turned up a few times. The gene calls are TRBV6-5 and TRBJ1-2, with a tentative D call TRBD1 (6 bases). CDR1 and CDR2 from the germline V gene are MNHEY and SVGAGI. The CDR3 is 16 residues long. Trimming left V 4 bases short and J 4 bases short, with 19 bases between. The CDR3 DNA follows: TGTGCCAGCAGTTCCCATCGGCAGGGGAAATCCTATGGCTACACCTTC. Amino acids: CASSSHRQGKSYGYTF.

The chain is built from TRBV15 and TRBJ1-4; D is unresolved. Germline V gene data show CDR1 as LNHNV and CDR2 as YYDKDF (reference sequence). CDR3 length: 14 amino acids. Trimming removed 1 base at V and 0 bases at J, with 3 bases between. This CDR3 is CATSRAATNEKLFF. CDR3 DNA sequence: TGTGCCACCAGCAGAGCTGCAACTAATGAAAAACTGTTTTTT.

This clone was picked up one time. The V gene is TRBV6-5, the J gene TRBJ1-1; 10 bases align to TRBD1. The J segment lost 4 bases and the V segment lost 2 bases, leaving 4 bases of the junction unmatched. This CDR3 spans 15 amino acids. CDR1 and CDR2 from the germline V gene are MNHEY and SVGAGI. The CDR3 region has the DNA TGTGCCAGCAGTTACCTGGGACAGGGGCGCACTGAAGCTTTCTTT. Its translation is CASSYLGQGRTEAFF.

The chain combines TRBV4-2 with TRBJ2-7; 10 bases match TRBD2. CDR1 is LGHNA, CDR2 YNFKEQ, per germline. The V and J ends lost 4 bases and 3 bases, in that order; junction bases with no gene match: 3. The CDR3 consists of 14 residues. The CDR3: CASSPRLAGYEQYF. The DNA for the CDR3 is TGTGCCAGCAGCCCTAGACTAGCGGGCTACGAGCAGTACTTC.

The chain employs TRBV6-9 and TRBJ1-2, with 8 bases lining up with TRBD1. CDR1 and CDR2 from the germline V gene are MNHGY and SVAAGI. J gave up 4 bases and V 4 bases, and 5 bases lay outside the gene matches. This CDR3 is built from 14 residues. The CDR3 loop reads CASSLETGGYGYTF. The CDR3 coding sequence is TGTGCCAGCAGTTTGGAAACAGGGGGCTATGGCTACACCTTC.

This rearrangement joins TRBV13 to TRBJ2-2, with a possible D match to TRBD1 (7 bases). Trimming cost V 5 bases and J 7 bases, with 20 bases left between them. CDR1 is PRHDT and CDR2 is FYEKMQ in the germline V gene (reference sequence). The CDR3 contains 16 residues. CDR3 nucleotides: TGTGCCAGCAGCCCCCACGGAGGGGGCGGTAACGGGGAGCTGTTTTTT. It yields the protein CASSPHGGGGNGELFF.

The chain recombines TRBV27 with TRBJ2-1, with D perhaps matching TRBD2 (5 bases). CDR3 length: 13 residues. Germline V gives CDR1 MNHEY, CDR2 SMNVEV (reference sequence). V lost 2 bases to trimming and J lost 5 bases, with 7 bases between them. CDR3 sequence: CASSLGENNEQFF. The CDR3 nucleotides read TGTGCCAGCAGTTTAGGGGAGAACAATGAGCAGTTCTTC.

This clone was counted a few times. The chain employs TRBV7-9 and TRBJ2-3; 9 nucleotides agree with TRBD2. The germline gives CDR1 SEHNR, CDR2 FQNEAQ (reference sequence). V shed 10 bases, J shed 0 bases, and the junction held 11 bases outside the gene matches. This CDR3 region has 16 residues. CDR3 in DNA: TGTGCCATCCCGATAGCGGGAGATCCTAGCACAGATACGCAGTATTTT. It yields the protein CAIPIAGDPSTDTQYF.